These 10 T cell receptor beta chains share one sample of origin, sequenced in a study of graft-versus-host responses after intestinal transplantation. Their recognized antigens are unknown. Sequencing was performed with immunoSEQ multiplex PCR; in TCRdb, only in-frame clones are kept and a portion is missing. The table includes 50,000 or so clones, nearly 95% detected once. This sample comprised unstimulated CD4+ T cells sorted from spleen or lymph node cells, obtained before transplant. The receptor set was obtained from a human donor who was the organ donor for an intestinal transplant.

CDR3 amino acids: CASSGNSGIMETQYF. DNA for the CDR3: TGCGCCAGCAGCGGGAATAGCGGGATAATGGAGACCCAGTACTTC. V is TRBV5-1 and J is TRBJ2-5; 8 bases agree with TRBD2. This CDR3 comprises 15 residues. V shed 4 bases, J shed 5 bases, and the junction held 10 bases outside the gene matches. Germline lookup yields CDR1 SGHRS and CDR2 YFSETQ.

For this clone: Other DNA sequences of this sample code for an identical CDR3. V usage is TRBV19 and J usage is TRBJ2-3; D gene unclear. CDR3 length: 12 residues. CDR1 is LNHDA, CDR2 SQIVND, per germline (reference sequence). Trimming pared 2 bases from V and 0 bases from J, leaving 0 bases between. This CDR3 is CASSISTDTQYF. DNA for the CDR3: TGTGCCAGTAGTATAAGCACAGATACGCAGTATTTT.

This chain uses TRBV6-5 with TRBJ2-2; D unclear. Germline CDR1 MNHEY, CDR2 SVGAGI. The V end was cut by 5 bases, the J end by 2 bases, with 6 bases between. This CDR3 comprises 13 residues. CDR3 nucleotides: TGTGCCAGCAGTGACATTAACACCGGGGAGCTGTTTTTT. Encoded protein: CASSDINTGELFF.

V is TRBV28 and J is TRBJ2-3, with D possibly TRBD1 on 5 matching bases. The CDR3 has 15 residues. Per germline, CDR1 MDHEN and CDR2 SYDVKM. V gave up 2 bases and J gave up 3 bases, with 12 bases separating them. Here the CDR3 DNA reads TGTGCCAGCAGTTTACAGGGATTGAGAACAGATACGCAGTATTTT. This translates into CASSLQGLRTDTQYF.

This clone has a single count. This rearrangement joins TRBV27 to TRBJ2-1; TRBD2 matches at 11 bases. V trimming: 8 bases; J trimming: 4 bases; junction bases outside the gene matches: 22. CDR1 and CDR2 (germline): MNHEY, SMNVEV (reference sequence). The CDR3 is made up of 20 amino acids. Written as DNA, the CDR3 is TGTGCCAGCCGGCTCGAGGCCACTAGCGGGAGATCGAATCAATACAATGAGCAGTTCTTC. Its translation: CASRLEATSGRSNQYNEQFF.

The V and J genes are TRBV28 and TRBJ1-2; 7 nucleotides agree with TRBD1. Germline values: CDR1 MDHEN, CDR2 SYDVKM. The CDR3 runs 16 residues. V lost 2 bases and J lost 1; bases outside the gene matches: 7. The CDR3 DNA reads TGTGCCAGCAGTTTACTAACAGGGGCCCTTAACTATGGCTACACCTTC. Translation gives CASSLLTGALNYGYTF.

The chain combines TRBV10-3 with TRBJ1-1; TRBD1 matches 12 bases. The CDR3 runs to 14 residues. Germline V gives CDR1 ENHRY, CDR2 SYGVKD. After removal of 11 bases from V and 0 bases from J, the junction contained 4 bases not matched to a gene. CDR3 bases: TGTGCCGTCGGGACAGGGGGCATGAACACTGAAGCTTTCTTT. Its translation: CAVGTGGMNTEAFF.

CDR3 residues: CASRGTGGTGELFF. Written as DNA, the CDR3 is TGTGCCAGCAGAGGGACAGGGGGAACCGGGGAGCTGTTTTTT. The V gene is TRBV6-6, the J gene TRBJ2-2, with 11 nucleotides matching TRBD1. Losses at the gene ends were 6 bases for V and 5 bases for J; bases not matched to a gene: 2. The CDR3 runs 14 residues. From germline, CDR1 is MNHNY and CDR2 SVGAGI (reference sequence).

V usage is TRBV4-1 and J usage is TRBJ2-1; D is possibly TRBD1 (6 bases). The CDR3 length is 15 residues. Germline assignment: CDR1 MGHRA and CDR2 YSYEKL. Deletions cut 1 base from V and 7 bases from J, with 14 bases between. CDR3 sequence (DNA): TGCGCCAGCAGCCAAGTCGGGACAAAGGTAAATGAGCAGTTCTTC. Protein sequence: CASSQVGTKVNEQFF.

The V gene is TRBV4-3, the J gene TRBJ2-1, with 10 bases lining up with TRBD2. This CDR3 is 19 amino acids long. CDR1 LGHNA and CDR2 YSLEER come from the germline V gene. The V segment lost 1 base and the J segment 0 bases; nucleotides outside the gene matches: 9. The CDR3 here is CASSQVLPVAGGSYNEQFF. The CDR3 DNA sequence: TGCGCCAGCAGCCAAGTTTTACCTGTAGCGGGGGGCTCCTACAATGAGCAGTTCTTC.